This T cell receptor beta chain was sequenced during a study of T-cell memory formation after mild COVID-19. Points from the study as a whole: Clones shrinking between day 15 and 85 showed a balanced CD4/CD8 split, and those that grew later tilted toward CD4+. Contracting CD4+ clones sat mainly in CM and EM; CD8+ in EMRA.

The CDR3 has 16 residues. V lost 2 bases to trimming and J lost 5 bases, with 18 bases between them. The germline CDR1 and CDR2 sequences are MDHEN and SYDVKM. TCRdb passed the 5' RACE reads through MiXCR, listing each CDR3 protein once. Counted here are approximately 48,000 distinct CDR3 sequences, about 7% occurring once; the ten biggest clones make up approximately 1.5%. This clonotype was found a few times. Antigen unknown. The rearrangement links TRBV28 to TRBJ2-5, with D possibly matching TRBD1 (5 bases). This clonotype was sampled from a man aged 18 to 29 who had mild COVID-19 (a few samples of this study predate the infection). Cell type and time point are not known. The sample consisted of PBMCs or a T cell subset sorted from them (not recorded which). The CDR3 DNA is TGTGCCAGCAGTTTAATAGGTCAGGGTGTTCGGGAGACCCAGTACTTC. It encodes CASSLIGQGVRETQYF.